This T cell receptor (beta chain) was recovered during a study of T cells in Graves' hyperthyroidism and ophthalmopathy. Background on the study: It was at initial diagnosis, before any treatment, that peripheral blood was collected. Study findings and constraints: Most expanded thyroid clonotypes above 0.001 recurred in blood. Ophthalmopathy cases were set apart from stable hyperthyroidism by a 13 V-J model.

The CDR3 has 12 amino acids. The ends were cut back, 2 bases at V and 10 bases at J, with 9 bases in the middle. CDR1 is MDHEN, CDR2 SYDVKM, per germline. RNA transcripts were the template for amplifying TCR beta CDR3 regions. In the first-round RT-PCR of the TCR CDR3, the HTBI primer set was used. TCRdb independently ran MiXCR on the multiplex PCR reads; one entry per CDR3 protein. The sample consists of a few hundred thousand distinct CDR3 sequences, 25% of them appearing once. In its sample, this clonotype was seen once. Its antigen is unidentified. The clonotype originates from a man aged 50 to 60 with Graves' hyperthyroidism. The chain employs TRBV28 and TRBJ2-1; no reliable D call. The sequencing sample was made of blood. CDR3 amino acids: CASSLIGKEQFF. In DNA form, the CDR3 reads TGTGCCAGCAGTTTAATAGGGAAGGAGCAGTTCTTC.